Below, 25 T cell receptor beta chains from the same sample are listed, as sequenced in a study of blood T cells in healthy people across ages. Combining a sample-barcoded 5' primer with a J-beta primer mix, a second PCR ran for 7 to 11 cycles. TCRdb processed the 5' RACE reads anew with MiXCR; each CDR3 protein has one entry. The sample has some 1.1 million distinct CDR3 sequences; roughly two fifths are singletons. The sequencing input was blood. The receptors come from a man between 18 and 29 years old in good health.

This chain connects TRBV2 to TRBJ2-2; the match to TRBD2 covers 9 bases. The ends lost 3 bases at V and 4 bases at J; junction bases unmatched: 0. Germline CDR1 and CDR2: SNHLY and FYNNEI. The CDR3 covers 14 residues. The CDR3 reads CASSEGLATGELFF. CDR3 bases: TGTGCCAGCAGTGAGGGACTAGCCACCGGGGAGCTGTTTTTT.

The V and J genes are TRBV12-3 or TRBV12-4 and TRBJ2-7; TRBD2 aligns across 7 bases. V shed 4 bases, J shed 12 bases, and the junction held 9 bases outside the gene matches. The CDR3 has 12 amino acids. The CDR3: CASSSLSGTTYF. CDR3 nucleotides: TGTGCCAGCAGTTCCCTCTCCGGGACTACGTACTTC.

This clonotype was seen only a few times. This sequence joins TRBV5-1 and TRBJ1-1, with unresolved D. This CDR3 contains 15 residues. Per germline, CDR1 SGHRS and CDR2 YFSETQ. Trimming shortened V by 1 base and J by 0 bases, and 10 bases separated the two germline ends. In DNA form, the CDR3 reads TGCGCCAGCAGCTTGTCGACCCCGATGAACACTGAAGCTTTCTTT. Its protein is CASSLSTPMNTEAFF.

This chain connects TRBV9 to TRBJ2-2; D remains ambiguous. CDR3 length: 18 amino acids. Trimming cost V 0 bases and J 5 bases, with 20 bases left between them. Germline values: CDR1 SGDLS, CDR2 YYNGEE. Here the CDR3 reads CASSVDQMGPPRTGELFF. DNA of the CDR3: TGTGCCAGCAGCGTAGATCAGATGGGCCCTCCTCGGACCGGGGAGCTGTTTTTT.

This chain links TRBV6-2 or TRBV6-3 with TRBJ1-2, with a tentative D call TRBD1 (6 bases). Germline values: CDR1 MNHEY, CDR2 SVGEGT. This CDR3 region has 14 residues. The germline V and J ends were trimmed by 7 bases and 5 bases, with 17 bases remaining between them. Here the CDR3 DNA reads TGTGCCAGCAAGAGGCACAGGGTTTGGTATGGCTACACCTTC. Its translation: CASKRHRVWYGYTF.

The gene calls are TRBV4-3 and TRBJ1-1, with D unresolved. The CDR3 loop spans 14 amino acids. The germline V gene has CDR1 LGHNA and CDR2 YSLEER. Trimming left V 0 bases short and J 7 bases short, with 12 bases between. The CDR3: CASSQEAWQSEAFF. CDR3 nucleotides: TGCGCCAGCAGCCAAGAGGCGTGGCAGAGTGAAGCTTTCTTT.

CDR3 sequence (DNA): TGTGCCAGCAGCCGAATCGGGGGCGACACTGAAGCTTTCTTT. Residues: CASSRIGGDTEAFF. This chain connects TRBV16 to TRBJ1-1, with a tentative D call TRBD1 (6 bases). This CDR3 contains 14 residues. Germline CDR1 and CDR2: KGHSY and FQNENV. Trimming took 4 bases from V and 3 from J, leaving 12 bases between them.

The V and J genes are TRBV13 and TRBJ2-1; the D is unclear. CDR1 PRHDT and CDR2 FYEKMQ come from the germline V gene (reference sequence). This CDR3 spans 14 amino acids. V was pared by 1 base and J by 5 bases, with 9 bases between. This CDR3 reads CASSLEWADNEQFF. In DNA, the CDR3 is TGTGCCAGCAGCTTAGAATGGGCCGACAATGAGCAGTTCTTC.

This clonotype was picked up a small number of times. The V gene is TRBV4-2, the J gene TRBJ1-5; D remains ambiguous. Germline V gene lookup returns CDR1 LGHNA and CDR2 YNFKEQ. The CDR3 loop spans 15 amino acids. Trimming took off 0 bases at V and 1 base at J, with 7 bases between the two ends. The CDR3 DNA is TGTGCCAGCAGCCAAGAGGAAACGAGCAATCAGCCCCAGCATTTT. Translated: CASSQEETSNQPQHF.

The genes are TRBV7-2 and TRBJ2-1; D uncertain. The germline gives CDR1 SGHTA, CDR2 FQGNSA. Trimming took off 2 bases at V and 7 bases at J, with 9 bases between the two ends. This CDR3 spans 13 amino acids. The CDR3 sequence is CASSLYPGNEQFF. Written as DNA, the CDR3 is TGTGCCAGCAGCTTATATCCTGGGAATGAGCAGTTCTTC. Full variable domain (missing parts from reference TRBV7-2 and TRBJ2-1): GAGVSQSPSNKVTEKGKDVELRCDPISGHTALYWYRQSLGQGLEFLIYFQGNSAPDKSGLPSDRFSAERTGGSVSTLTIQRTQQEDSAVYLCASSLYPGNEQFFGPGTRLTVL.

CDR3: CASSPSPGIGYGYTF. In DNA form, the CDR3 reads TGTGCCAGCAGCCCCTCCCCGGGGATTGGCTATGGCTACACCTTC. J is TRBJ1-2 and V is TRBV3-1; no reliable D call. V was shortened by 4 bases and J by 4 bases, with 16 bases between the two germline ends. The CDR3 consists of 15 residues. Germline-derived CDR1 and CDR2 are LGHDT and YNNKEL (reference sequence).

The chain uses TRBV28 and TRBJ1-1; no reliable D call. The V end lost 10 bases, the J end lost 0 bases, and 15 bases lay between the germline ends. The CDR3 is 14 residues long. Germline assignment: CDR1 MDHEN and CDR2 SYDVKM. The CDR3 is CAISDPSMNTEAFF. CDR3 sequence (DNA): TGTGCCATCAGCGATCCTAGCATGAACACTGAAGCTTTCTTT. The variable domain in full, with the rest retrieved from reference TRBV28 and TRBJ1-1, is DVKVTQSSRYLVKRTGEKVFLECVQDMDHENMFWYRQDPGLGLRLIYFSYDVKMKEKGDIPEGYSVSREKKERFSLILESASTNQTSMYLCAISDPSMNTEAFFGQGTRLTVV.

This clonotype was seen only a few times. This chain connects TRBV12-3 or TRBV12-4 to TRBJ2-7; TRBD2 matches at 7 bases. CDR3 length: 15 residues. J was trimmed by 5 bases and V by 1 base; bases with no gene match: 8. In nucleotides, the CDR3 is TGTGCCAGCAGTTTAGAGGGGAGGGTTATCAACGAGCAGTACTTC. Translated: CASSLEGRVINEQYF.

Concerning this clonotype itself: At one boundary the junction diverges from the germline segment, which might be a read error. This sequence joins TRBV12-3 or TRBV12-4 and TRBJ1-2; D is ambiguous. The length of the CDR3 is 14 residues. The CDR3 reads CASIPGLLNYGHTF. Here the CDR3 DNA reads TGTGCCAGCATCCCGGGCCTCCTAAACTATGGCCACACCTTC.

This chain connects TRBV6-2 or TRBV6-3 to TRBJ2-7, with D perhaps TRBD1 (6 bases). The V gene's germline CDR1 is MNHEY and CDR2 SVGEGT. Deletions cut 5 bases from V and 1 base from J, with 12 bases between. The CDR3 covers 14 residues. The CDR3 sequence is CASSVDRPSYEQYF. The CDR3 DNA sequence: TGTGCCAGCAGTGTAGACAGGCCATCCTACGAGCAGTACTTC.

To note about this clonotype: This may arise from a read error, as a much more abundant clone is one base away. The chain carries TRBV12-3 or TRBV12-4 and TRBJ1-5; D unclear. The CDR3 is made up of 12 amino acids. CDR3 in DNA: TGTCCCAGCAGTCCGGATGATCAGCCCCAGCATTTT. It is translated as CPSSPDDQPQHF.

This clonotype was seen more than once but under ten times. This chain links TRBV3-1 with TRBJ2-3, with TRBD2 as a possible D gene (5 bases). CDR1 is LGHDT and CDR2 is YNNKEL in the germline V gene (reference sequence). V was cut by 0 bases and J by 6 bases, with 13 bases left in between. The CDR3 is 15 amino acids. The CDR3 loop is CASSQDPLATDTQYF. The CDR3 DNA reads TGTGCCAGCAGCCAAGATCCCCTAGCCACTGATACGCAGTATTTT.

In its sample, this clonotype was seen a few times. The chain couples TRBV28 to TRBJ1-2, with D possibly being TRBD1 (5 bases). The CDR3 consists of 14 residues. Trimming took off 4 bases at V and 4 bases at J, with 13 bases between the two ends. CDR1 is MDHEN and CDR2 is SYDVKM in the germline V gene. The CDR3: CASSSTGSLYGYTF. In DNA form, the CDR3 reads TGTGCCAGCAGTTCCACAGGCAGTCTCTATGGCTACACCTTC.

This rearrangement joins TRBV7-2 to TRBJ2-5, with unresolved D. Germline lookup yields CDR1 SGHTA and CDR2 FQGNSA. With 0 bases removed from V and 5 bases from J, the gap between germline ends came to 10 bases. The CDR3 extends over 14 amino acids. The CDR3 region is CASSLASPRETQYF. CDR3 DNA sequence: TGTGCCAGCAGCTTAGCGTCCCCGAGGGAGACCCAGTACTTC.

The chain recombines TRBV20-1 with TRBJ1-3; D ambiguous. This CDR3 spans 13 amino acids. CDR1 is DFQATT, CDR2 SNEGSKA, per germline (reference sequence). Trimming cost V 5 bases and J 8 bases, with 16 bases left between them. The CDR3 here is CSALTNSGDTIYF. DNA for the CDR3: TGCAGTGCTTTAACTAACTCCGGAGACACCATATATTTT.

This rearrangement joins TRBV5-5 to TRBJ2-1; no firm D call. The CDR3 is 17 residues long. Germline values: CDR1 SGHKS, CDR2 YYEKEE (reference sequence). The germline V and J ends were trimmed by 4 bases and 0 bases, with 17 bases remaining between them. As DNA, the CDR3 is TGTGCCAGCAGCCCAGGTCCCAGCGCGAGCTCCTACAATGAGCAGTTCTTC. Its protein product is CASSPGPSASSYNEQFF.

The rearrangement joins TRBV29-1 to TRBJ2-2; D is possibly TRBD1 (7 bases). CDR1 SQVTM and CDR2 ANQGSEA come from the germline V gene. Between the trimmed V and J ends, which lost 5 bases and 3 bases, there was a span of 16 bases. The CDR3 runs to 15 residues. CDR3 coding DNA: TGCAGCGTTAGACGGACAGGAGGGGACACCGGGGAGCTGTTTTTT. Translating it yields CSVRRTGGDTGELFF.

This clonotype has a handful of counts. The chain has TRBV12-3 or TRBV12-4 and TRBJ2-7; the D is unclear. V dropped 5 bases and J dropped 2 bases, with 10 bases sitting between them. CDR3 length equals 13 residues. For the CDR3, the DNA is TGTGCCAGCAGTGCCTACAGCGCCTACGAGCAGTACTTC. Translation: CASSAYSAYEQYF.

The genes are TRBV6-5 and TRBJ2-1, with D possibly TRBD1 on 5 matching bases. Germline V gene data show CDR1 as MNHEY and CDR2 as SVGAGI. V gave up 5 bases and J gave up 7 bases, with 18 bases separating them. The CDR3 runs 15 residues. Written as DNA, the CDR3 is TGTGCCAGCAGTAATGACGGAAAATCAGGGAATGAGCAGTTCTTC. As protein: CASSNDGKSGNEQFF.

The rearrangement uses TRBV7-9 and TRBJ2-3, with D perhaps TRBD1 (5 bases). CDR1 is SEHNR, CDR2 FQNEAQ, per germline (reference sequence). Trimming cost V 1 base and J 4 bases, with 15 bases left between them. This CDR3 region has 16 residues. CDR3 region: CASSLGQSQGADTQYF. In nucleotides, the CDR3 is TGTGCCAGCAGCTTAGGACAGTCGCAGGGTGCAGATACGCAGTATTTT.